This TCR beta chain stems from a study of shared clonotypes between healthy human individuals. Germline assignment: CDR1 SGHTA and CDR2 FQGNSA. The V and J ends lost 4 bases and 7 bases respectively, with 8 bases between them. The CDR3 has 11 residues. This clone has only a few counts. The method was immunoSEQ multiplex PCR; TCRdb's version includes in-frame clones alone and lacks a portion of them. Counted here are roughly 2.2 million clones, 85% to 95% occurring once; the ten biggest clones make up around 0.38%. V is TRBV7-2 and J is TRBJ2-7, with a weak D call TRBD1 (5 bases). Sequences were obtained from naive CD4+ T cells from PBMCs. Described subset: CD45RA+ positively selected. The TCR sequence derives from a man between 18 and 35 years old in good health. Some clones in this sample may be carry-over from other donors' samples. CDR3 bases: TGTGCCAGCAGCTGGTCAGGGGAGCAGTACTTC. Translation: CASSWSGEQYF.